Listed below are T cell receptor beta chains from one sample, sequenced in a study of CXCR3-negative and CXCR3-positive naive CD8 T cells. TCRdb re-called the 5' RACE reads, yielding one record per CDR3 amino acid sequence without DNA. Listed are some 120,000 distinct CDR3 sequences; 0.59% falls within the top ten. Material: naive CXCR3+ CD8+ T cells from blood. The receptors come from a human donor in good health. Some clones in this sample may be carry-over from other donors' samples. Both conserved end residues are part of each CDR3. Fields, in order: V gene, J gene, CDR3 protein.

v_gene: TRBV25-1; j_gene: TRBJ1-1; CDR3aa: CASSGEQGMNTEAFF
v_gene: TRBV12-3/TRBV12-4; j_gene: TRBJ2-5; CDR3aa: CASSHSPGQGFQETQYF
v_gene: TRBV19; j_gene: TRBJ1-2; CDR3aa: CASSISRRDGYTF
v_gene: TRBV20-1; j_gene: TRBJ2-1; CDR3aa: CSARVPNEQFF
v_gene: TRBV12-3/TRBV12-4; j_gene: TRBJ1-1; CDR3aa: CASSWPGDTEAFF
v_gene: TRBV28; j_gene: TRBJ2-3; CDR3aa: CASKVVEADTQYF
v_gene: TRBV20-1; j_gene: TRBJ2-1; CDR3aa: CSAREVLADNEQFF
v_gene: TRBV7-9; j_gene: TRBJ1-1; CDR3aa: CASSLGVGLNTEAFF
v_gene: TRBV7-9; j_gene: TRBJ2-7; CDR3aa: CASSFDSGVSSYEQYF
v_gene: TRBV11-2; j_gene: TRBJ2-2; CDR3aa: CASTQWDRYTGELFF
v_gene: TRBV6-2/TRBV6-3; j_gene: TRBJ2-7; CDR3aa: CASGHFGLAGYEQYF
v_gene: TRBV10-3; j_gene: TRBJ1-1; CDR3aa: CATTVGGTEAFF
v_gene: TRBV29-1; j_gene: TRBJ1-1; CDR3aa: CSLGGQGDPEAFF
v_gene: TRBV23-1; j_gene: TRBJ2-1; CDR3aa: CASSSALRENGCEQFF
v_gene: TRBV7-9; j_gene: TRBJ2-5; CDR3aa: CASSLSELEETQYF
v_gene: TRBV6-5; j_gene: TRBJ2-7; CDR3aa: CASSYKASSYEQYF
v_gene: TRBV2; j_gene: TRBJ2-1; CDR3aa: CASSTPGTGSYNEQFF
v_gene: TRBV20-1; j_gene: TRBJ1-1; CDR3aa: CSAVPQVDTEAFF
v_gene: TRBV13; j_gene: TRBJ2-7; CDR3aa: CASSLYVGIGGWGEQYF
v_gene: TRBV2; j_gene: TRBJ2-7; CDR3aa: CASSEAAGHNYEQYF
v_gene: TRBV9; j_gene: TRBJ2-7; CDR3aa: CASGREGNKYEQYF
v_gene: TRBV20-1; j_gene: TRBJ2-3; CDR3aa: CSARRGQGDADTQYF
v_gene: TRBV7-4; j_gene: TRBJ2-7; CDR3aa: CASSFDPCFGEQYF
v_gene: TRBV13; j_gene: TRBJ2-1; CDR3aa: CASSQGTSEREQFF
v_gene: TRBV7-9; j_gene: TRBJ2-7; CDR3aa: CASSSSGTGVEQYF
v_gene: TRBV4-3; j_gene: TRBJ2-1; CDR3aa: CASSQALAGGYEQFF
v_gene: TRBV4-1; j_gene: TRBJ2-7; CDR3aa: CASSRTGTGWNEQYF
v_gene: TRBV4-3; j_gene: TRBJ1-1; CDR3aa: CASSYEGWGNTEAFF
v_gene: TRBV5-1; j_gene: TRBJ2-7; CDR3aa: CASSPRTGDSYEQYF
v_gene: TRBV6-5; j_gene: TRBJ2-1; CDR3aa: CASSYGVRGEINEQFF
v_gene: TRBV29-1; j_gene: TRBJ2-7; CDR3aa: CSVVPWQGVRSYEQYF
v_gene: TRBV6-2/TRBV6-3; j_gene: TRBJ2-2; CDR3aa: CASSSGMRELFF
v_gene: TRBV27; j_gene: TRBJ2-7; CDR3aa: CASSTPPVGNYYEQYF
v_gene: TRBV20-1; j_gene: TRBJ2-2; CDR3aa: CSARDLVKGDTGELFF
v_gene: TRBV6-6; j_gene: TRBJ1-2; CDR3aa: CASSYGIPERDAYGYTF
v_gene: TRBV18; j_gene: TRBJ1-1; CDR3aa: CASSPPLNTEAFF
v_gene: TRBV21-1; j_gene: TRBJ2-5; CDR3aa: CASSPRDLQETQYF
v_gene: TRBV7-2; j_gene: TRBJ2-1; CDR3aa: CASSDGTTMFNEQFF
v_gene: TRBV4-3; j_gene: TRBJ2-7; CDR3aa: CASSPVEGAVYEQYF
v_gene: TRBV5-5; j_gene: TRBJ2-7; CDR3aa: CASSLTVGSYEQYF
v_gene: TRBV7-3; j_gene: TRBJ2-1; CDR3aa: CASSPRLGTMDEQFF
v_gene: TRBV29-1; j_gene: TRBJ2-7; CDR3aa: CSVAGGSYEQYF
v_gene: TRBV7-2; j_gene: TRBJ2-3; CDR3aa: CASSLISGGASNADTQYF
v_gene: TRBV6-6; j_gene: TRBJ1-1; CDR3aa: CASSNRGAGTEAFF
v_gene: TRBV4-1; j_gene: TRBJ2-2; CDR3aa: CASSQDDQSNTGELFF
v_gene: TRBV3-1; j_gene: TRBJ1-2; CDR3aa: CASSQEIGIYGYTF
v_gene: TRBV23-1; j_gene: TRBJ1-5; CDR3aa: CASSLRDISNQPQHF
v_gene: TRBV7-2; j_gene: TRBJ2-5; CDR3aa: CASSLVYSTKETQYF
v_gene: TRBV28; j_gene: TRBJ2-1; CDR3aa: CASEISSYNEQFF
v_gene: TRBV29-1; j_gene: TRBJ2-3; CDR3aa: CSVLAGDYTDTQYF